Here is one T cell receptor (beta chain) with its context. What it binds is not known. This record belongs to a study of cytomegalovirus exposure and HLA in healthy donors. In the study overall: Early released data comprised tens of millions of unique TCRs from HLA-typed donors.

The primer mix had 60 Vbeta and 13 Jbeta primers. Sequenced by immunoSEQ multiplex PCR; TCRdb stores in-frame clones only, minus some. The table has around 140,000 clones, 60% to 80% seen once. Whole-study results and caveats: In a later analysis, V- and J-gene trimming of beta chains associated with a DCLRE1C missense variant, replicated independently. The authors listed some 150 TCR beta chains as cytomegalovirus-associated. Reported results showed that the classifier diagnosed cytomegalovirus status with high specificity and sensitivity.

Trimming at V came to 3 bases and at J to 0 bases, leaving 11 bases not matched to a gene. Germline V gene lookup returns CDR1 SGHRS and CDR2 YFSETQ. The CDR3 is 18 amino acids. The chain links TRBV5-1 to TRBJ2-7, with 11 bases identical to TRBD2. Input material: PBMCs. The clonotype comes from a woman aged 60 to 75 in good health and CMV-seronegative. CDR3 DNA sequence: TGCGCCAGCAGCTCATCCCCCTTAGCGGGAGGGACCTCCTACGAGCAGTACTTC. Protein product: CASSSSPLAGGTSYEQYF.